This T cell receptor beta chain was observed in a study of blood T cells in healthy people across ages. A second about 6 to 12 cycle PCR used barcoded and J-beta primers. TCRdb itself ran the 5' RACE reads through MiXCR, one entry per CDR3 protein. The sample includes over 1,500,000 distinct CDR3 sequences, just under 50% seen only once; the top ten take 2.1%. Every sample gave at least 6 micrograms of total RNA when it was extracted. Germline lookup yields CDR1 SNHLY and CDR2 FYNNEI. J lost 2 bases, V lost 4 bases, and 5 bases had no gene match. The CDR3 contains 15 residues. The chain uses TRBV2 and TRBJ1-5, with 7 bases aligning to TRBD1. The source of this sequence is a woman in her thirties or forties in good health. The sample taken for sequencing was blood. CDR3 region: CASSGRGLGNQPQHF. In nucleotides, the CDR3 is TGTGCCAGCAGTGGGAGGGGGCTTGGCAATCAGCCCCAGCATTTT.